This T cell receptor beta chain was sequenced during a study of Ad26.COV2.S vaccination and SARS-CoV-2 variants. Study-wide results and caveats: Placebo recipients trailed vaccine recipients in spike-specific TCR breadth. It is possible that the TCR breadth and depth analyses underestimated the total T cell responses.

A remark on this clone: Its target is unknown.

Measured with immunoSEQ multiplex PCR; TCRdb has only the in-frame clones, and not every one. The sample has more than 150,000 clones; about 83% are singletons. V lost 2 bases to trimming and J lost 3 bases; unmatched junction nucleotides: 3. The CDR3 contains 14 residues. The germline V gene has CDR1 LNHDA and CDR2 SQIVND (reference sequence). The material was peripheral blood, obtained after recovery from COVID-19. This receptor was taken from a human donor who had recovered from COVID-19. The genes are TRBV19 and TRBJ2-7; 8 nucleotides align to TRBD2. The DNA for the CDR3 is TGTGCCAGTAGTATAAAAGCGGGAGTCTACGAGCAGTACTTC. Its protein is CASSIKAGVYEQYF.